This TCR beta chain was documented in a study of spatial heterogeneity in lung cancer. TCRdb re-analysed the 5' RACE reads in MiXCR, keeping a single row per CDR3 protein. The table lists about 120,000 distinct CDR3 sequences, 11% of them singletons. Time point in this sample: blood at routine non-recurrence follow-up after resection. This clonotype was recorded many times. Germline lookup yields CDR1 SGHAT and CDR2 FQNNGV. This CDR3 is 15 amino acids long. The V and J ends lost 7 bases and 1 base, in that order; junction bases with no gene match: 7. This chain links TRBV11-2 with TRBJ2-1; TRBD2 agrees at 7 bases. The sample was PBMCs, taken at follow-up. The TCR was taken from a female donor with early-stage non-small cell lung cancer. The CDR3 is CASMPRRGSYNEQFF. CDR3 DNA sequence: TGTGCCAGCATGCCTAGGCGGGGGTCCTACAATGAGCAGTTCTTC.